The 21 T cell receptor beta chains below come from one sample, sequenced in a study of T cell responses to AZD1222 COVID-19 vaccine. TCRdb keeps only in-frame clones here, not all; method: immunoSEQ multiplex PCR. The sample includes about 150,000 clones, 80% to 95% of them seen just once. The starting material was peripheral blood, obtained on day 0 of AZD1222 vaccination. The receptors shown here come from an adult in good health.

J is TRBJ1-1 and V is TRBV6-5, with a tentative D call TRBD1 (5 bases). V lost 7 bases to trimming and J lost 3 bases, with 9 bases between them. The CDR3 runs to 12 residues. CDR1 and CDR2 from the germline V gene are MNHEY and SVGAGI. The CDR3 sequence: CASTQGYTEAFF. The CDR3 DNA reads as TGTGCCAGCACCCAGGGATACACTGAAGCTTTCTTT.

The CDR3 reads CASSGIINQPQHF. DNA for the CDR3: TGTGCCAGCAGCGGGATAATCAATCAGCCCCAGCATTTT. The chain links TRBV2 to TRBJ1-5, with D unresolved. This CDR3 is built from 13 residues. The germline V gene has CDR1 SNHLY and CDR2 FYNNEI. V was pared by 6 bases and J by 3 bases, with 9 bases between.

This clone has a single count. This rearrangement joins TRBV6-5 to TRBJ2-2, with TRBD1 matching 8 bases. V lost 7 bases, J lost 6 bases, and 7 bases stayed unmatched. CDR1 and CDR2 (germline): MNHEY, SVGAGI. The CDR3 spans 14 residues. The CDR3 region has the DNA TGTGCCAGCACCCCACAGGGGGGTTCCGGGGAGCTGTTTTTT. Protein: CASTPQGGSGELFF.

The CDR3 region is CASSQGTSGYNEQFF. The CDR3 DNA reads as TGTGCCAGCAGTCAAGGGACTAGCGGTTACAATGAGCAGTTCTTC. The chain links TRBV6-4 to TRBJ2-1; 11 nucleotides agree with TRBD2. Germline V gene data show CDR1 as MRHNA and CDR2 as SNTAGT. There are 15 residues in the CDR3. The junction had 4 bases not matched to a gene; V was cut back by 5 bases and J by 4 bases.

The chain uses TRBV11-2 and TRBJ1-2; possible D gene TRBD1, 5 bases. Between the trimmed V and J ends, which lost 2 bases and 3 bases, there was a span of 7 bases. Germline V gene sequence: CDR1 SGHAT, CDR2 FQNNGV. This CDR3 has 13 amino acids. The CDR3 nucleotides read TGTGCCAGCAGCTTAATGACAGACTATGGCTACACCTTC. Its translation: CASSLMTDYGYTF.

This clone was picked up a small number of times. The chain carries TRBV7-9 and TRBJ2-2; D perhaps matches TRBD1 (5 bases). Germline assignment: CDR1 SEHNR and CDR2 FQNEAQ (reference sequence). The CDR3 consists of 17 residues. Trimming took off 2 bases at V and 2 bases at J, with 15 bases between the two ends. CDR3 residues: CASSLIGRQGNTGELFF. For the CDR3, the DNA is TGTGCCAGCAGCTTAATTGGACGGCAGGGAAACACCGGGGAGCTGTTTTTT.

The V and J genes are TRBV15 and TRBJ1-3; D remains unclear. The length of the CDR3 is 15 residues. Trimming shortened V by 4 bases and J by 0 bases, and 10 bases separated the two germline ends. The germline V gene encodes CDR1 LNHNV and CDR2 YYDKDF (reference sequence). In DNA form, the CDR3 reads TGTGCCACCAGCACAGTAAGAGGCTCTGGAAACACCATATATTTT. Its translation is CATSTVRGSGNTIYF.

The chain has TRBV29-1 and TRBJ1-2; D is unclear. The CDR3 has 12 amino acids. V lost 6 bases and J 1 base, leaving 9 bases between the germline ends. CDR1 and CDR2 from the germline V gene are SQVTM and ANQGSEA. The CDR3 DNA is TGCAGCGTCCAGAAGGGTAACTATGGCTACACCTTC. Translating gives CSVQKGNYGYTF.

V usage is TRBV12-3 or TRBV12-4 and J usage is TRBJ1-1; D uncertain. CDR3 length equals 13 residues. The V end was cut by 7 bases, the J end by 4 bases, with 13 bases between. CDR3 sequence (DNA): TGTGCCAGCACCCGAGATTGGGGCACTGAAGCTTTCTTT. Translating it yields CASTRDWGTEAFF.

This sequence joins TRBV10-3 and TRBJ1-3; TRBD1 is a possible D gene (5 bases). This CDR3 is 14 amino acids long. Germline V gene lookup returns CDR1 ENHRY and CDR2 SYGVKD. V gave up 4 bases and J gave up 0 bases, with 7 bases separating them. CDR3 residues: CAISGGSSGNTIYF. The DNA of the CDR3 is TGTGCCATCAGTGGGGGGTCCTCTGGAAACACCATATATTTT.

Comments on this clone: One end of the junction does not line up with germline, which may come from a read error. This chain uses TRBV30 with TRBJ1-2; no clear D. CDR3 length: 13 amino acids. Germline assignment: CDR1 GTSNPN and CDR2 SVGIG (reference sequence). In nucleotides, the CDR3 is TGTGCCTGGAGTGTAGGGCCCGACCGAGGTGCAGCCTTC. This codes for CAWSVGPDRGAAF. The full variable domain, rest sourced from reference TRBV30 and TRBJ1-2, is SQTIHQWPATLVQPVGSPLSLECTVEGTSNPNLYWYRQAAGRGLQLLFYSVGIGQISSEVPQNLSASRPQDRQFILSSKKLLLSDSGFYLCAWSVGPDRGAAFGSGTRLTVV.

This chain links TRBV18 with TRBJ2-7; D tentatively reads TRBD1 or TRBD2 (5 bases each). This CDR3 comprises 18 residues. Germline V lookup: CDR1 KGHSH, CDR2 LQKENI. Trimming took off 4 bases at V and 1 base at J, with 23 bases between the two ends. For the CDR3, the DNA is TGTGCCAGCTCACGGGTGAGGGCGACAGCGTTTCAATCCTACGAGCAGTACTTC. Residues: CASSRVRATAFQSYEQYF. Drawing the rest from reference TRBV18 and TRBJ2-7, the complete variable domain is NAGVMQNPRHLVRRRGQEARLRCSPMKGHSHVYWYRQLPEEGLKFMVYLQKENIIDESGMPKERFSAEFPKEGPSILRIQQVVRGDSAAYFCASSRVRATAFQSYEQYFGPGTRLTVT.

The chain joins TRBV6-5 to TRBJ2-7; 8 bases line up with TRBD1. J lost 5 bases, V lost 6 bases, and 12 bases had no gene match. Germline CDR1 and CDR2: MNHEY and SVGAGI. This CDR3 comprises 15 residues. CDR3 bases: TGTGCCAGCAGACAAACCAGGGGGCGCGTAAACGAGCAGTACTTC. Translated: CASRQTRGRVNEQYF.

The J gene is TRBJ1-2, the V gene TRBV28; D perhaps matches TRBD1 (5 bases). Between the trimmed V and J ends, which lost 6 bases and 8 bases, there was a span of 10 bases. Germline V gene sequence: CDR1 MDHEN, CDR2 SYDVKM. The CDR3 runs to 11 residues. For the CDR3, the DNA is TGTGCCAGCAGGGAGGGGTGGGGCTACACCTTC. It is translated as CASREGWGYTF.

This sequence joins TRBV7-3 and TRBJ2-3; 13 positions match TRBD2. Germline assignment: CDR1 SGHTA and CDR2 FQGTGA. This CDR3 spans 14 amino acids. With V trimmed by 4 bases and J by 8 bases, 3 bases remained unmatched. This CDR3 is CASSSGLAGATQYF. The CDR3 DNA reads TGTGCCAGCAGCTCCGGACTAGCGGGAGCTACGCAGTATTTT. Combining the CDR3 with reference TRBV7-3 and TRBJ2-3 gives the whole variable domain GAGVSQTPSNKVTEKGKYVELRCDPISGHTALYWYRQSLGQGPEFLIYFQGTGAADDSGLPNDRFFAVRPEGSVSTLKIQRTERGDSAVYLCASSSGLAGATQYFGPGTRLTVL.

The chain employs TRBV9 and TRBJ1-4, with a weak D call TRBD1 (5 bases). The CDR3 consists of 15 residues. Looked up from germline, CDR1 is SGDLS and CDR2 is YYNGEE. Trimming removed 0 bases at V and 6 bases at J, with 12 bases between. The CDR3 DNA reads TGTGCCAGCAGCGTAGGATCGGACATTTATGAAAAACTGTTTTTT. It translates to CASSVGSDIYEKLFF. The full variable domain, rest sourced from reference TRBV9 and TRBJ1-4, is DSGVTQTPKHLITATGQRVTLRCSPRSGDLSVYWYQQSLDQGLQFLIQYYNGEERAKGNILERFSAQQFPDLHSELNLSSLELGDSALYFCASSVGSDIYEKLFFGSGTQLSVL.

The V call is TRBV11-3, the J call TRBJ2-5, with a tentative D call TRBD1 (5 bases). The germline CDR1 and CDR2 sequences are SGHNT and YENEEA. V was clipped by 5 bases and J by 1 base, with 17 bases between them. The CDR3 runs 16 residues. The CDR3 region is CASSAQTRRGQETQYF. The CDR3 coding sequence is TGTGCCAGCAGCGCCCAGACTCGAAGGGGCCAAGAGACCCAGTACTTC.

The rearrangement links TRBV11-2 to TRBJ2-7, with unresolved D. Trimming cost V 4 bases and J 7 bases, with 5 bases left between them. The CDR3 totals 10 residues. Germline CDR1 SGHAT, CDR2 FQNNGV. The CDR3 sequence is CASSSGEQYF. DNA of the CDR3: TGTGCCAGCAGCTCCGGTGAGCAGTACTTC. Using reference TRBV11-2 and TRBJ2-7 for the parts outside the CDR3, the full variable domain is EAGVAQSPRYKIIEKRQSVAFWCNPISGHATLYWYQQILGQGPKLLIQFQNNGVVDDSQLPKDRFSAERLKGVDSTLKIQPAKLEDSAVYLCASSSGEQYFGPGTRLTVT.

The CDR3 bases are TGTGCCAGCAGCTTGATACAGGGGAATGAGCAGTTCTTC. Translation gives CASSLIQGNEQFF. The chain carries TRBV7-3 and TRBJ2-1; 7 bases line up with TRBD1. J was trimmed by 7 bases and V by 3 bases; bases with no gene match: 3. Germline CDR1 and CDR2: SGHTA and FQGTGA. The CDR3 is 13 amino acids.

In this sample, this clone turned up once. This chain uses TRBV9 with TRBJ2-1; possible D gene TRBD1, 6 bases. The V and J ends lost 4 bases and 8 bases respectively, with 10 bases between them. From germline, CDR1 is SGDLS and CDR2 YYNGEE. This CDR3 is built from 12 residues. CDR3: CASSTQGHEQFF. The CDR3 DNA reads TGTGCCAGCAGCACACAGGGCCATGAGCAGTTCTTC.

V is TRBV7-2 and J is TRBJ1-3, with D possibly TRBD1 on 5 matching bases. The CDR3 covers 15 residues. V lost 4 bases to trimming and J lost 2 bases, with 12 bases between them. Germline V CDR1 and CDR2: SGHTA, FQGNSA. CDR3 region: CASSSRPQAGNTIYF. CDR3 sequence (DNA): TGTGCCAGCAGCTCAAGGCCACAGGCTGGAAACACCATATATTTT.